A selection of T cell receptor beta chains follows, all from one sample in a study of T cell changes during pregnancy in multiple sclerosis. Sequenced by immunoSEQ multiplex PCR; TCRdb stores in-frame clones only, minus some. The sample yields some 60,000 clones, 91% seen once. The sequences come from peripheral blood, collected before pregnancy. These receptors all come from a female donor with multiple sclerosis, enrolled in a pregnancy study. The CDR3 runs from the conserved cysteine through the conserved F or W. D genes are given only for firm matches. The size of a clone is reported for some rows only, either as once, few or many, or as a class for expanded clones.

J: TRBJ1-1
D: TRBD1
size: .
V: TRBV7-3
CDR3: CASSANPGQVTEAFF
DNA: TGTGCCAGCAGCGCGAATCCGGGACAGGTGACTGAAGCTTTCTTT

J: TRBJ1-4
D: TRBD1
size: .
V: TRBV7-2
CDR3: CASSLGVGQGYEKLFF
DNA: TGTGCCAGCAGCTTAGGTGTGGGACAGGGGTATGAAAAACTGTTTTTT

J: TRBJ2-7
D: TRBD2
size: .
V: TRBV19
CDR3: CASKGAAGSSGGIYEQYF
DNA: TGTGCCAGTAAGGGGGCCGCCGGCTCTAGCGGGGGGATCTACGAGCAGTACTTC

J: TRBJ2-3
D: .
size: once
V: TRBV27
CDR3: CASRQGRRADTQYF
DNA: TGTGCCAGTCGGCAGGGGCGCCGTGCAGATACGCAGTATTTT

J: TRBJ2-7
D: TRBD1
size: .
V: TRBV5-6
CDR3: CASSLGPGQVYEQYF
DNA: TGTGCCAGCAGCTTAGGCCCGGGACAGGTCTACGAGCAGTACTTC

J: TRBJ1-2
D: TRBD1
size: .
V: TRBV6-5
CDR3: CASSSLGQGGFYGYTF
DNA: TGTGCCAGCAGTTCCTTAGGACAGGGGGGGTTCTATGGCTACACCTTC

J: TRBJ1-1
D: .
size: few
V: TRBV25-1
CDR3: CASSEIQNTEAFF
DNA: TGTGCCAGCAGTGAAATCCAGAACACTGAAGCTTTCTTT

J: TRBJ1-6
D: .
size: .
V: TRBV7-3
CDR3: CASSLLGRRGNSPLHF
DNA: TGTGCCAGCAGCTTATTGGGACGCCGGGGGAATTCACCCCTCCACTTT

J: TRBJ2-1
D: .
size: .
V: TRBV7-6
CDR3: CASSLQRPSYNEQFF
DNA: TGTGCCAGCAGCTTACAGCGGCCCTCCTACAATGAGCAGTTCTTC

J: TRBJ1-1
D: TRBD1
size: .
V: TRBV7-3
CDR3: CASSVRQGRGTEAFF
DNA: TGTGCCAGCAGCGTCCGACAGGGCCGGGGCACTGAAGCTTTCTTT

J: TRBJ1-3
D: .
size: .
V: TRBV4-3
CDR3: CASSQFLQGISGNTIYF
DNA: TGCGCCAGCAGCCAATTCCTACAGGGAATCTCTGGAAACACCATATATTTT

J: TRBJ2-5
D: TRBD1
size: .
V: TRBV7-9
CDR3: CASSLGQAYQETQYF
DNA: TGTGCCAGCAGCTTGGGACAGGCTTACCAAGAGACCCAGTACTTC

J: TRBJ1-5
D: .
size: .
V: TRBV21-1
CDR3: CASSNGGALQGVRRHSNQPQHF
DNA: TGTGCCAGCAGCAATGGGGGCGCTTTACAGGGGGTCCGGCGGCATAGCAATCAGCCCCAGCATTTT

J: TRBJ2-1
D: TRBD1
size: .
V: TRBV5-1
CDR3: CASSQGGAPSNEQFF
DNA: TGCGCCAGCAGCCAAGGGGGCGCCCCTTCCAATGAGCAGTTCTTC

J: TRBJ1-4
D: .
size: .
V: TRBV10-3
CDR3: CAISESTVDNEKLFF
DNA: TGTGCCATCAGTGAGTCGACAGTCGATAATGAAAAACTGTTTTTT

J: TRBJ1-2
D: TRBD1
size: .
V: TRBV30
CDR3: CAWSVQTGVGYTF
DNA: TGTGCCTGGAGTGTACAGACAGGGGTTGGCTACACCTTC

J: TRBJ1-5
D: .
size: .
V: TRBV20-1
CDR3: CSASPNQPQHF
DNA: TGCAGTGCTAGTCCTAATCAGCCCCAGCATTTT

J: TRBJ2-1
D: TRBD1
size: .
V: TRBV7-6
CDR3: CASSLAPTTGIDEQFF
DNA: TGTGCCAGCAGCTTAGCTCCTACGACAGGGATAGATGAGCAGTTCTTC

J: TRBJ1-1
D: .
size: .
V: TRBV7-2
CDR3: CASSLGPGTFFNTEAFF
DNA: TGTGCCAGCAGCTTAGGGCCCGGGACATTTTTTAATACTGAAGCTTTCTTT